These 14 T cell receptor beta chains were all obtained from the same sample, sequenced in a study of blood T cell repertoires in COVID-19. Profiled with immunoSEQ multiplex PCR; TCRdb holds only in-frame clones, not every one. The sample shows fewer than 250,000 clones, 83% of them seen only once. The sample was peripheral blood. The origin of the receptors is a woman aged 40 to 50 with active or convalescent COVID-19.

A word on this clone: An end of the junction differs from the germline gene, which may be a read error. CDR3 amino acids: CASSLGAGGFRYEQYF. CDR3 DNA: TGTGCTAGCAGCTTAGGGGCGGGGGGCTTTAGATACGAGCAGTACTTC. The genes are TRBV7-7 and TRBJ2-7; 8 bases are shared with TRBD2. Germline CDR1 SSHAT, CDR2 FNYEAQ (reference sequence). The CDR3 loop spans 16 amino acids. Looking up the rest from reference TRBV7-7 and TRBJ2-7 gives the full variable domain: GAGVSQSPRYKVTKRGQDVTLRCDPISSHATLYWYQQALGQGPEFLTYFNYEAQPDKSGLPSDRFSAERPEGSISTLTIQRTEQRDSAMYRCASSLGAGGFRYEQYFGPGTRLTVT.

This sequence joins TRBV5-1 and TRBJ2-1; 7 nucleotides match TRBD1. The V and J ends lost 1 base and 5 bases, in that order; junction bases with no gene match: 6. There are 15 residues in the CDR3. CDR1 SGHRS and CDR2 YFSETQ come from the germline V gene. CDR3 sequence reads: CASSLFGTANNEQFF. CDR3 DNA: TGCGCCAGCAGCTTGTTCGGGACAGCAAACAATGAGCAGTTCTTC.

This chain connects TRBV5-1 to TRBJ1-4; a possible D gene is TRBD1 (5 bases). Germline V gene lookup returns CDR1 SGHRS and CDR2 YFSETQ. The length of the CDR3 is 13 residues. The ends were cut back, 8 bases at V and 8 bases at J, with 16 bases in the middle. The CDR3 coding sequence is TGCGCCAGTCGTCATCAGGGAAGAGAAAAACTGTTTTTT. Translating it yields CASRHQGREKLFF.

The rearrangement links TRBV5-1 to TRBJ2-7, with 8 positions matching TRBD1. The germline V gene has CDR1 SGHRS and CDR2 YFSETQ. This CDR3 comprises 15 residues. The J segment lost 2 bases and the V segment lost 0 bases, leaving 4 bases of the junction unmatched. This CDR3 reads CASSLGQGMTYEQYF. The CDR3 nucleotides are TGCGCCAGCAGCTTGGGACAGGGGATGACCTACGAGCAGTACTTC.

This sequence joins TRBV7-9 and TRBJ1-4, with D possibly TRBD1 on 6 matching bases. Germline CDR1 and CDR2: SEHNR and FQNEAQ (reference sequence). V was shortened by 6 bases and J by 0 bases, with 17 bases between the two germline ends. The length of the CDR3 is 17 residues. CDR3 protein: CASSSQGKGATNEKLFF. Written as DNA, the CDR3 is TGTGCCAGCAGTTCCCAGGGGAAGGGGGCAACTAATGAAAAACTGTTTTTT.

This chain connects TRBV9 to TRBJ2-4; 9 nucleotides line up with TRBD2. Germline trimming cut 4 bases from V and 4 bases from J; bases unmatched to any gene: 12. Germline V gives CDR1 SGDLS, CDR2 YYNGEE. The CDR3 has 17 amino acids. This CDR3 is CASSPLVVAGEKNIQYF. The CDR3 DNA reads TGTGCCAGCAGCCCATTGGTGGTAGCGGGGGAAAAAAACATTCAGTACTTC.

This clone was observed a handful of times. The chain is built from TRBV30 and TRBJ1-5; possible D gene TRBD1, 6 bases. Deletions cut 5 bases from V and 7 bases from J, with 21 bases between. The CDR3 totals 15 residues. Germline V lookup: CDR1 GTSNPN, CDR2 SVGIG (reference sequence). CDR3 residues: CAWGPGHPSGQPQHF. Written as DNA, the CDR3 is TGTGCCTGGGGACCGGGACATCCGTCGGGGCAGCCCCAGCATTTT.

A note on this clone: One junction end does not reproduce the germline sequence, and a read error may be involved. The rearrangement uses TRBV10-3 and TRBJ1-1; D may be TRBD1 (6 bases). CDR1 and CDR2 from the germline V gene are ENHRY and SYGVKD. This CDR3 region has 12 residues. The CDR3 loop reads CAISDIDGQFLF. The DNA for the CDR3 is TGTGCCATCAGTGATATTGATGGACAGTTTCTTTTT.

The sample holds a few counts of this clone. In the same sample, other DNA sequences code for this CDR3. This rearrangement joins TRBV5-1 to TRBJ2-3; D is perhaps TRBD2 (6 bases). Trimming removed 0 bases at V and 5 bases at J, with 10 bases between. CDR1 is SGHRS, CDR2 YFSETQ, per germline. CDR3 size: 14 residues. CDR3 region: CASSLGQGGDTQYF. The CDR3 DNA sequence: TGCGCCAGCAGCTTGGGTCAGGGAGGAGATACGCAGTATTTT.

This clone was detected a few times. The chain carries TRBV27 and TRBJ1-2; TRBD1 matches at 8 bases. The CDR3 consists of 15 residues. In germline, CDR1 is MNHEY, CDR2 SMNVEV (reference sequence). The V and J ends lost 4 bases and 3 bases, in that order; junction bases with no gene match: 7. The CDR3: CASSSRQGKDYGYTF. CDR3 DNA: TGTGCCAGCAGTTCGCGACAGGGGAAAGACTATGGCTACACCTTC.

The V and J genes are TRBV7-9 and TRBJ1-2; unclear D gene. Germline CDR1 is SEHNR and CDR2 is FQNEAQ (reference sequence). Trimming left V 5 bases short and J 6 bases short, with 22 bases between. The CDR3 loop spans 16 amino acids. This chain's CDR3 is CASSDGGSPPFNGYTF. The CDR3 region has the DNA TGTGCCAGCAGCGACGGCGGGTCGCCCCCGTTCAATGGCTACACCTTC.

This chain uses TRBV7-6 with TRBJ1-4, with unresolved D. This CDR3 spans 15 amino acids. Germline V gene sequence: CDR1 SGHVS, CDR2 FNYEAQ. The ends were cut back, 5 bases at V and 7 bases at J, with 17 bases in the middle. CDR3 in amino acids: CASSPRTTPTEKLFF. The CDR3 DNA is TGTGCCAGCAGCCCAAGGACTACCCCTACTGAAAAACTGTTTTTT.

The rearrangement uses TRBV29-1 and TRBJ1-2, with 10 nucleotides matching TRBD1. The CDR3 contains 15 residues. The germline V gene encodes CDR1 SQVTM and CDR2 ANQGSEA. V lost 6 bases, J lost 6 bases, and 13 bases stayed unmatched. This CDR3 is CSVIPPPGTGDGYTF. CDR3 coding DNA: TGCAGCGTCATTCCCCCTCCCGGGACAGGGGATGGCTACACCTTC.

The chain employs TRBV24-1 and TRBJ2-1; TRBD2 agrees at 9 bases. The CDR3 contains 17 residues. Germline trimming cut 3 bases from V and 9 bases from J; bases unmatched to any gene: 14. The germline gives CDR1 KGHDR, CDR2 SFDVKD. The CDR3 bases are TGTGCCACCAGTGATCAATCCGGGACTAGCACACTTCGTGAGCAGTTCTTC. Amino acid sequence: CATSDQSGTSTLREQFF.